The source of this T cell receptor beta chain is a study of CD8 T cells in ankylosing spondylitis (dated by TCRdb to 2016 to 2017). For the wider study: The study profiled T cell receptor beta repertoires in healthy donors and ankylosing spondylitis patients to find disease-linked TCR variants. Samples of peripheral blood were taken, and for ankylosing spondylitis patients, synovial fluid was collected as well. The full study cohort comprised about 23 ankylosing spondylitis patients and over a hundred healthy donors. The investigation overall reported the following: A TCR beta motif of several highly homologous amino acid variants appeared characteristic of blood from ankylosing spondylitis patients. The disease-linked clones showed a CD8+ phenotype and occurred at relatively low frequencies in peripheral blood. Some motif variants were previously reported in synovial fluid and blood of reactive arthritis patients, suggesting common disease-initiation mechanisms. The disease-linked clones were reported to be significantly enriched in matched synovial fluid samples from ankylosing spondylitis patients.

TCRdb records Illumina HiSeq 2500 as the sequencer. Quantitative 5'-RACE with molecular barcodes was the method used to prepare the TCR beta libraries. Processing in the source paper ran as follows. Disease-linked TCR variants were identified with a new computational method built on a probabilistic model of VDJ rearrangement. The public reads were reanalyzed by TCRdb: fastp trimming at Q25, MiXCR alignment, in-frame beta chains only. For every CDR3 protein sequence, its rows merge into one entry that carries the most common genes and DNA. The V and J calls follow TCRdb's processing rather than the paper's. The sample table lists about 510,000 distinct CDR3 sequences, approximately 5.3% of them with a count of one. Roughly 3.5% of the sample belongs to the ten largest clones. Sequences SGDLS (CDR1) and YYNGEE (CDR2) are obtained from the germline V gene. V and J are trimmed by 2 bases and 4 bases, and the gene matches miss 5 bases of the junction. Measured from the cysteine to the phenylalanine, the CDR3 is 15 residues long. CDR3 DNA is the only sequence kept; it has 45 bases, read in frame from the first base.

This clonotype has a handful of counts. Its antigen is still unknown. Nothing much larger sits one base from this clone, and base qualities are not available. The V gene is TRBV9 and the J gene is TRBJ2-3; 9 nucleotides in the junction match TRBD2. The material sequenced was blood, either unsorted or a sorted T cell fraction (not recorded which). The receptor was isolated from a male donor with ankylosing spondylitis. This receptor has the CDR3 CASSVSGRGADTQYF. In nucleotide form, the sequence is TGTGCCAGCAGCGTTAGCGGGAGAGGTGCAGATACGCAGTATTTT.